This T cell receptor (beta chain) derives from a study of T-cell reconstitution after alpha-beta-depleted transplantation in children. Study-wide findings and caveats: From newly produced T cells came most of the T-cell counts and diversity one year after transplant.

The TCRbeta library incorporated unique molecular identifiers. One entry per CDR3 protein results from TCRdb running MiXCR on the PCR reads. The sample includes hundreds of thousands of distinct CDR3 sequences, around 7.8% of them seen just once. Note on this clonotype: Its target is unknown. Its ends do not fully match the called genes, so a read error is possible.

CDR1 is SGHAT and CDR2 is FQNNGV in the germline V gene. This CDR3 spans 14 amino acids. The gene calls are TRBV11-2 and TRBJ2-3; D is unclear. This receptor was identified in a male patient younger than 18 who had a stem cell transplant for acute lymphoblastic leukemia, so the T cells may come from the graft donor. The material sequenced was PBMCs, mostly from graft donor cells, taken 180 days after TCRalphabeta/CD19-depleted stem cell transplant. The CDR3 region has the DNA TGTGCCAGCAGCTTCCGAAGTGGAAAAGATAGGCAGTATTTT. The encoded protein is CASSFRSGKDRQYF.